The 2 T cell receptor beta chains given below trace back to one sample, sequenced in a study of a mutant IDH1 vaccine in newly diagnosed glioma. The repertoire was sequenced with immunoSEQ multiplex PCR; TCRdb's copy has only in-frame clones and lacks some. Of about 60,000 clones in the sample, 85% to 90% were seen once. Time point meaning: week 35, safety follow-up. Doses of 300 ug of mutant IDH1 20-mer peptide were given with topical imiquimod. Which antigens these TCRs recognize remains unknown. Sequencing was performed on PBMCs, taken from a glioma patient whose treatment included an IDH1 peptide vaccine. Source of these receptors: a man aged 35-49 years with glioma.

This sequence joins TRBV7-2 and TRBJ2-7; 12 bases align to TRBD2. CDR3 size: 15 residues. V gave up 2 bases and J gave up 4 bases; unmatched junction bases: 3. Per the germline V gene, CDR1 is SGHTA and CDR2 is FQGNSA. The CDR3 nucleotides are TGTGCCAGCAGCTTAATGCTAGCGGGAGGGTACGAGCAGTACTTC. It yields the protein CASSLMLAGGYEQYF.

This clone has a handful of counts. The chain employs TRBV7-2 and TRBJ2-7, with 7 bases matching TRBD1. CDR3 size: 15 residues. Germline V lookup: CDR1 SGHTA, CDR2 FQGNSA. The junction had 9 bases not matched to a gene; V was cut back by 5 bases and J by 2 bases. The chain's CDR3 is CASSPNPGTAYEQYF. DNA for the CDR3: TGTGCCAGCAGCCCCAACCCTGGGACAGCCTACGAGCAGTACTTC. Complete variable domain (other parts from reference TRBV7-2 and TRBJ2-7): GAGVSQSPSNKVTEKGKDVELRCDPISGHTALYWYRQSLGQGLEFLIYFQGNSAPDKSGLPSDRFSAERTGGSVSTLTIQRTQQEDSAVYLCASSPNPGTAYEQYFGPGTRLTVT.